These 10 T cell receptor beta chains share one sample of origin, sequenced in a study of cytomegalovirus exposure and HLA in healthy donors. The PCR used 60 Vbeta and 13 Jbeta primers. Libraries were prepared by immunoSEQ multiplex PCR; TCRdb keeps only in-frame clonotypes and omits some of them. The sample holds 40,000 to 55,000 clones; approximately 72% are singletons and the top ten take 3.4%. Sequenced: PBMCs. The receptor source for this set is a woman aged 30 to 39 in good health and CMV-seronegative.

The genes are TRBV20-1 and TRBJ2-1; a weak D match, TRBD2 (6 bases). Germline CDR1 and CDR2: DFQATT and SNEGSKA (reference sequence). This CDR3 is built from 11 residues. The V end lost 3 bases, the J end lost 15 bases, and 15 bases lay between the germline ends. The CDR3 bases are TGCAGTGCTAGTCTTGGCGGGGCGGCGTTCTTC. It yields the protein CSASLGGAAFF.

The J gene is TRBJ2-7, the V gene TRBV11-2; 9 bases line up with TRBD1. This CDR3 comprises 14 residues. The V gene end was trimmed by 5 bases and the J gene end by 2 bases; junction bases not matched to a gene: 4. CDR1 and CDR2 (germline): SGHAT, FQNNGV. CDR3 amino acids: CASSLTGGPYEQYF. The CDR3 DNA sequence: TGTGCCAGCAGCCTCACAGGGGGCCCCTACGAGCAGTACTTC.

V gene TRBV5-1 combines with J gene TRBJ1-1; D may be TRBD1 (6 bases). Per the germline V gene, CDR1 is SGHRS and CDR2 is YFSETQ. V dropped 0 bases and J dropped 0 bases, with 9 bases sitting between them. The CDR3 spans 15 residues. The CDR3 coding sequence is TGCGCCAGCAGCTTGGTGGACAGCTTGAACACTGAAGCTTTCTTT. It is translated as CASSLVDSLNTEAFF.

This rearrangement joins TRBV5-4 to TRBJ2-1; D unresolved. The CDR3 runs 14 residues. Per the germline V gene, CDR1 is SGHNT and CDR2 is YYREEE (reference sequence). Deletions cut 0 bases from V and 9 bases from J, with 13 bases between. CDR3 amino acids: CASSLGTANVEQFF. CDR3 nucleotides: TGTGCCAGCAGCTTGGGTACTGCGAACGTTGAGCAGTTCTTC.

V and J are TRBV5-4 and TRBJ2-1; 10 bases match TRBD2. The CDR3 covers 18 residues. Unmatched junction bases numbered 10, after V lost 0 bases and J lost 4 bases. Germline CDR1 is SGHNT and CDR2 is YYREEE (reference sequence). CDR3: CASSLEASGSFLYNEQFF. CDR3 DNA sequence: TGTGCCAGCAGCTTGGAAGCTAGCGGGAGTTTCCTGTACAATGAGCAGTTCTTC.

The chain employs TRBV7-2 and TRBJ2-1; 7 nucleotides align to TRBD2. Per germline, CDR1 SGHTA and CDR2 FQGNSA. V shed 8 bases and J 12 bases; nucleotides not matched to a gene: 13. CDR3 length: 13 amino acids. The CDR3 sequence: CASRRGELKGQFF. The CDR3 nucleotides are TGTGCCAGCCGCCGGGGGGAACTCAAAGGGCAGTTCTTC.

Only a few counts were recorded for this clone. The CDR3 reads CASSLALRTGPTGELFF. In nucleotides, the CDR3 is TGCGCCAGCAGCTTGGCCTTAAGGACAGGCCCCACCGGGGAGCTGTTTTTT. The chain couples TRBV5-1 to TRBJ2-2, with TRBD1 identical over 7 bases. V lost 0 bases and J lost 4; bases outside the gene matches: 9. Germline V CDR1 and CDR2: SGHRS, YFSETQ. This CDR3 has 17 residues.

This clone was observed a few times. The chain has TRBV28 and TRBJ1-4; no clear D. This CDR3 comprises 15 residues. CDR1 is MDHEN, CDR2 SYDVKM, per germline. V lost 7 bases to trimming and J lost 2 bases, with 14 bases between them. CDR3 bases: TGTGCCAGCATTCCGCGGGTGTGGACTAATGAAAAACTGTTTTTT. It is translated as CASIPRVWTNEKLFF.

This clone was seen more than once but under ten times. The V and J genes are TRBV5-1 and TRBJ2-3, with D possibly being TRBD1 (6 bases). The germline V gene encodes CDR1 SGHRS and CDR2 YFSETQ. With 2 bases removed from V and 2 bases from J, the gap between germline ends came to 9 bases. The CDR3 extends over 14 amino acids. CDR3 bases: TGCGCCAGCAGCTTCACAGGGCCCACAGATACGCAGTATTTT. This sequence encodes CASSFTGPTDTQYF.

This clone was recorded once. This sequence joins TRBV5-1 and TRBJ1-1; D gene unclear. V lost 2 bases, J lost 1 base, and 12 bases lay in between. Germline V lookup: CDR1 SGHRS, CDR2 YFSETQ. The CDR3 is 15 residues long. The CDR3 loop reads CASSFSVRENTEAFF. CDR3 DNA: TGCGCCAGCAGCTTTTCCGTACGGGAGAACACTGAAGCTTTCTTT.